Shown below are 3 T cell receptor beta chains from a single sample sequenced in a study of T cell responses to AZD1222 COVID-19 vaccine. Only in-frame clones appear in the TCRdb table, and some are missing; sequencing was by immunoSEQ multiplex PCR. There are around 140,000 clones in the sample; roughly 85% occur only once, and around 8% lies in the top ten. The sample consisted of peripheral blood, taken on day 0 of AZD1222 vaccination. The receptors derive from an adult in good health.

This clone appeared once. The V and J genes are TRBV30 and TRBJ1-5; a possible D gene is TRBD1 (6 bases). Between the trimmed V and J ends, which lost 7 bases and 5 bases, there was a span of 21 bases. In germline, CDR1 is GTSNPN, CDR2 SVGIG (reference sequence). CDR3 size: 15 residues. CDR3 in amino acids: CAFKGDLHSDQPQHF. Written as DNA, the CDR3 is TGTGCCTTTAAGGGGGATTTACATTCGGATCAGCCCCAGCATTTT. Using reference TRBV30 and TRBJ1-5 for the parts outside the CDR3, the full variable domain is SQTIHQWPATLVQPVGSPLSLECTVEGTSNPNLYWYRQAAGRGLQLLFYSVGIGQISSEVPQNLSASRPQDRQFILSSKKLLLSDSGFYLCAFKGDLHSDQPQHFGDGTRLSIL.

This chain links TRBV28 with TRBJ2-7; 10 bases map to TRBD1. The CDR3 length is 16 residues. V dropped 4 bases and J dropped 5; count of bases not matched to a gene: 11. Germline-derived CDR1 and CDR2 are MDHEN and SYDVKM. The CDR3 DNA follows: TGTGCCAGCAGTTCCCGTCCCGGGACAGGGGTTCACGAGCAGTACTTC. Encoded protein: CASSSRPGTGVHEQYF.

This clone was detected a few times. J is TRBJ1-2 and V is TRBV3-1 (or the pseudogene TRBV3-2); the D gene is possibly TRBD1 (6 bases). Germline V CDR1 and CDR2: LGHDT, YNNKEL (reference sequence). CDR3 length: 15 amino acids. Trimming took off 1 base at V and 6 bases at J, with 15 bases between the two ends. The CDR3 DNA is TGTGCCAGCAGCCAAGTCCCGGACAGTCCCGATGGCTACACCTTC. Protein sequence: CASSQVPDSPDGYTF.